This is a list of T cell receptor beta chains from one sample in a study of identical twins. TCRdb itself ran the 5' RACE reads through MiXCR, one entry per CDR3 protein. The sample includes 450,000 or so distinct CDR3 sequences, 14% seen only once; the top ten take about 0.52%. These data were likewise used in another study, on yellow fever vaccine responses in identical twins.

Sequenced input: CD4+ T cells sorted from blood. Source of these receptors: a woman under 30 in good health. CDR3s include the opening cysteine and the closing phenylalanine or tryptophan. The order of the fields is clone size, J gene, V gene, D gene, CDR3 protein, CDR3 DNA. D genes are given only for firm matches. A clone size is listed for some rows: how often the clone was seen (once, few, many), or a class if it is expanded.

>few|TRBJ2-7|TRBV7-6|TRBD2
CASSLGTSGDSYEQYF
TGTGCCAGCAGCTTAGGGACTAGCGGGGACTCCTACGAGCAGTACTTC
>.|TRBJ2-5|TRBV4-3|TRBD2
CASSQAHGLAGGEQTQYF
TGCGCCAGCAGCCAAGCGCACGGTCTAGCGGGAGGAGAACAGACCCAGTACTTC
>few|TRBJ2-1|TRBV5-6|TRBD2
CASSLRTSGVYNEQFF
TGTGCCAGCAGCCTTCGGACTAGCGGGGTCTACAATGAGCAGTTCTTC
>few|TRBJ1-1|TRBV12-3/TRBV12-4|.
CASRHLGRMNTEAFF
TGTGCCAGCAGACACTTGGGACGGATGAACACTGAAGCTTTCTTT
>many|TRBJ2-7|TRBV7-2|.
CASSLRGQGIGEQYF
TGTGCCAGCAGCTTGAGAGGCCAGGGGATCGGCGAGCAGTACTTC
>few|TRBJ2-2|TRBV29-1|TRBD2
CSVAQRGDTGELFF
TGCAGCGTTGCCCAGCGGGGCGACACCGGGGAGCTGTTTTTT
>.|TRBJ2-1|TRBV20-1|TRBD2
CSARETSGRRYNEQFF
TGCAGTGCTAGAGAAACTAGCGGCCGGAGATACAATGAGCAGTTCTTC
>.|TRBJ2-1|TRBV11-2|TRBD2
CASSSQVPTSGTGEQFF
TGTGCCAGCAGCTCTCAGGTTCCGACTAGCGGGACGGGTGAGCAGTTCTTC
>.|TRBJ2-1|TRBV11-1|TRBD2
CASSLRDSSGRNNEQFF
TGTGCCAGCAGCTTACGGGATTCTAGCGGGAGAAACAATGAGCAGTTCTTC
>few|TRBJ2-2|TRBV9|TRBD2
CASSVPGELAGGPYTGELFF
TGTGCCAGCAGCGTCCCGGGTGAGCTAGCGGGGGGGCCCTACACCGGGGAGCTGTTTTTT
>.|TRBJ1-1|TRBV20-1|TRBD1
CSAGGTANTEAFF
TGCAGTGCTGGCGGGACAGCCAACACTGAAGCTTTCTTT
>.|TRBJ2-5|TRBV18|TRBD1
CASSRRTGALETQYF
TGTGCCAGCTCAAGGAGGACAGGGGCCTTGGAGACCCAGTACTTC
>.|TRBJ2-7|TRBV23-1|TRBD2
CASSQSAFSGRYYEQYF
TGCGCCAGCAGTCAATCCGCGTTTAGCGGGAGATACTACGAGCAGTACTTC
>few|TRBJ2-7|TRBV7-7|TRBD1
CASALETGASYEQYF
TGTGCTAGCGCTTTGGAGACAGGGGCTTCCTACGAGCAGTACTTC
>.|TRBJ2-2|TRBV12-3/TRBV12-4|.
CASSLIGQINTGELFF
TGTGCCAGCAGTTTAATCGGTCAAATTAACACCGGGGAGCTGTTTTTT
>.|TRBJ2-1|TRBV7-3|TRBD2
CASSSFSGGGYNEQFF
TGTGCCAGCAGCTCATTTTCTGGGGGGGGGTACAATGAGCAGTTCTTC
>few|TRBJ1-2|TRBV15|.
CATSSGVNYGYTF
TGTGCCACCAGCAGTGGGGTTAACTATGGCTACACCTTC
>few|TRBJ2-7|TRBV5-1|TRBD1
CASSLGGTGELKFTYEQYF
TGCGCCAGCAGCTTGGGCGGGACAGGGGAGTTAAAGTTTACCTACGAGCAGTACTTC
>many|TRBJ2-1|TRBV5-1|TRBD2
CASSLGPSGRNNEQFF
TGCGCCAGCAGCTTGGGCCCTAGCGGGAGGAACAATGAGCAGTTCTTC
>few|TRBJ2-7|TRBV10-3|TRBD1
CAISESGDRGREQYF
TGTGCCATCAGTGAGTCCGGGGACAGGGGGCGCGAGCAGTACTTC
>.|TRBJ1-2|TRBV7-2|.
CASSSRGRAGYTF
TGTGCCAGCAGCTCCCGCGGTCGGGCGGGCTACACCTTC
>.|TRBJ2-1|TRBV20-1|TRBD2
CCARGSGLAWTEQFF
TGCTGTGCTAGAGGCTCAGGACTAGCGTGGACTGAGCAGTTCTTC
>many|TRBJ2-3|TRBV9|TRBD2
CASSGTGTSGSAPLSTDTQYF
TGTGCCAGCAGCGGGACCGGGACTAGCGGGTCTGCTCCCCTTAGCACAGATACGCAGTATTTT
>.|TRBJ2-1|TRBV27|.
CASRDPSRPRDEQFF
TGTGCCAGCAGAGATCCTAGCCGCCCAAGGGATGAGCAGTTCTTC
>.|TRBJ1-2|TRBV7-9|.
CASSHDSNYGYTF
TGTGCCAGCAGCCATGACAGCAACTATGGCTACACCTTC
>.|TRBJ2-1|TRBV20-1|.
CSASRQVSSYNEQFF
TGCAGTGCTAGCAGGCAGGTGAGCTCCTACAATGAGCAGTTCTTC
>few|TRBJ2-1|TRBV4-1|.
CASSQVSGLSSYNEQFF
TGCGCCAGCAGCCAGGTTAGCGGACTCTCCTCCTACAATGAGCAGTTCTTC
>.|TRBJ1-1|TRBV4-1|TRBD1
CASSPGGLNTEAFF
TGCGCCAGCAGCCCAGGGGGCTTGAACACTGAAGCTTTCTTT
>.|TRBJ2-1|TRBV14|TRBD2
CASRLAGGPGNEQFF
TGTGCCAGCAGGTTAGCGGGAGGGCCGGGAAATGAGCAGTTCTTC
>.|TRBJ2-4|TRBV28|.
CASSLFAAGSKNIQYF
TGTGCCAGCAGTTTATTCGCCGCGGGGTCCAAAAACATTCAGTACTTC
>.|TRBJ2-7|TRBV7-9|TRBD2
CASSSTAGGVSYEQYF
TGTGCCAGCAGCTCCACTGCCGGGGGGGTTTCCTACGAGCAGTACTTC
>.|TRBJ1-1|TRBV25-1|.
CASRPKGRKNTEAFF
TGTGCCAGCAGGCCTAAGGGACGGAAGAACACTGAAGCTTTCTTT
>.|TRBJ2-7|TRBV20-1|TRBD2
CSARAMGNSGRREQYF
TGCAGTGCTAGAGCTATGGGAAATAGCGGGAGACGGGAGCAGTACTTC
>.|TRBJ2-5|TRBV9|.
CASSADGGQETQYF
TGTGCCAGCAGCGCGGACGGTGGACAAGAGACCCAGTACTTC
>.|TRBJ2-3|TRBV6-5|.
CASSYRASKDTQYF
TGTGCCAGCAGTTACAGGGCTAGCAAAGATACGCAGTATTTT
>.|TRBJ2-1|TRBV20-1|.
CSARGFVRTNNEQFF
TGCAGTGCTAGGGGTTTTGTCCGGACCAACAATGAGCAGTTCTTC
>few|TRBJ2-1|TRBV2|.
CASRADAGNEQFF
TGTGCCAGCAGGGCGGACGCGGGCAATGAGCAGTTCTTC
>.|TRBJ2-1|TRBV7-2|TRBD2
CASSPGTSGLNEQFF
TGTGCCAGCAGCCCTGGGACTAGCGGCCTCAATGAGCAGTTCTTC
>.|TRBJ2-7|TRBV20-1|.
CSVPYQNKYEQYF
TGCAGTGTTCCGTACCAAAATAAGTACGAGCAGTACTTC
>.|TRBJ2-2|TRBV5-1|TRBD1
CASSAGQGVWTGELFF
TGCGCCAGCAGCGCGGGACAGGGGGTATGGACCGGGGAGCTGTTTTTT
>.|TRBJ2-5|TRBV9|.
CASSVGGGAGTQETQYF
TGTGCCAGCAGCGTAGGTGGAGGGGCGGGGACCCAAGAGACCCAGTACTTC
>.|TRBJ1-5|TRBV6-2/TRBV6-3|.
CASSYSGARGNQPQHF
TGTGCCAGCAGTTACTCTGGGGCGCGTGGCAATCAGCCCCAGCATTTT
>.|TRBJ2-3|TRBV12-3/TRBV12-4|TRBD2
CASSPGTSGGAGDTQYF
TGTGCCAGCAGCCCGGGGACTAGCGGGGGGGCAGGAGATACGCAGTATTTT
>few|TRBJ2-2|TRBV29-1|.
CSVGGLVNTGELFF
TGCAGCGTTGGTGGGTTAGTGAACACCGGGGAGCTGTTTTTT
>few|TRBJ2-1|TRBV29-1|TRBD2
CSLLVLAGGRENNEQFF
TGCAGCCTCCTGGTGCTAGCGGGGGGGCGGGAAAACAATGAGCAGTTCTTC
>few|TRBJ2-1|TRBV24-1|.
CATSDRAVTYNEQFF
TGTGCCACCAGTGATCGGGCCGTAACGTACAATGAGCAGTTCTTC
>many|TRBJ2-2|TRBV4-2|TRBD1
CASSQATGFTGELFF
TGTGCCAGCAGCCAAGCGACAGGGTTCACCGGGGAGCTGTTTTTT
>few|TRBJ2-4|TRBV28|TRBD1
CASSSTGAGKNIQYF
TGTGCCAGCAGTTCGACAGGGGCTGGCAAAAACATTCAGTACTTC
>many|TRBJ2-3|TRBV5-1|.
CASKPTSLGADTQYF
TGCGCCAGCAAACCGACGTCTCTGGGGGCAGATACGCAGTATTTT
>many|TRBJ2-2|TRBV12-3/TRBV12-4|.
CASSPTHGGGELFF
TGTGCCAGCAGTCCGACGCACGGCGGCGGGGAGCTGTTTTTT
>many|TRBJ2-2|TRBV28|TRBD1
CASRDRGNTGELFF
TGTGCCTCCCGGGACAGGGGGAACACCGGGGAGCTGTTTTTT
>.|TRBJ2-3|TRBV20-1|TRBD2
CSARDLASGLDTQYF
TGCAGTGCTAGAGATCTCGCTAGCGGGCTAGATACGCAGTATTTT
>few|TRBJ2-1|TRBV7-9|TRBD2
CASSAGTSGGAEQFF
TGTGCCAGCAGCGCGGGGACTAGCGGGGGGGCTGAGCAGTTCTTC
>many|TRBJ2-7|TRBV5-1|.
CASSLDRVYEQYF
TGCGCCAGCAGCTTGGACAGGGTCTACGAGCAGTACTTC
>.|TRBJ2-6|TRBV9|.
CASSLRAGERSGANVLTF
TGTGCCAGCAGCTTACGGGCAGGGGAGCGTTCTGGGGCCAACGTCCTGACTTTC